This is a list of T cell receptor beta chains from one sample in a study of CD4 T cells in relation to SARS-CoV-2 and coronaviruses. TCRdb's table, derived via immunoSEQ multiplex PCR, lists solely in-frame clones and lacks some. The profile covers about 21,000 clones, with 74% appearing a single time and 12% taken by the ten largest. These receptors' antigens are unknown. Sequenced: CD4+ T cells from PBMCs, cultured in vitro. The source is a human donor in good health. Both conserved end residues are part of each CDR3. Each record gives: D gene, CDR3 length, V gene, clone size, J gene, CDR3 DNA, CDR3 protein. The D gene is left open where the match is weak. Only part of the rows carry a size: once, few, many, or a class if the clone is expanded.

D: .
length: 19
V: TRBV2
size: .
J: TRBJ1-4
DNA: TGTGCCAGCAGTGTATCAGGGGACCTGATAGTCCCGCGTAATGAAAAACTGTTTTTT
CDR3: CASSVSGDLIVPRNEKLFF

D: .
length: 15
V: TRBV7-3
size: .
J: TRBJ1-3
DNA: TGTGCCAGCAGCTTAGGGCCTAGCTCTGGAAACACCATATATTTT
CDR3: CASSLGPSSGNTIYF

D: .
length: 13
V: TRBV24-1
size: .
J: TRBJ1-1
DNA: TGTGCCCCTCACGGGAGAAGGGACACTGAAGCTTTCTTT
CDR3: CAPHGRRDTEAFF

D: .
length: 14
V: TRBV5-1
size: .
J: TRBJ2-5
DNA: TGCGCCAGCAGCTTGGCTGGGGCTCAAGAGACCCAGTACTTC
CDR3: CASSLAGAQETQYF

D: .
length: 16
V: TRBV4-1
size: .
J: TRBJ1-3
DNA: TGCGCCAGCAGCCAAGATCCGACGGACTCTGGAAACACCATATATTTT
CDR3: CASSQDPTDSGNTIYF

D: .
length: 15
V: TRBV5-1
size: .
J: TRBJ1-4
DNA: TGCGCCAGCAGCTTGGCCGGGACCGCTAATGAAAAACTGTTTTTT
CDR3: CASSLAGTANEKLFF

D: TRBD1
length: 14
V: TRBV3-1/TRBV3-2
size: .
J: TRBJ1-1
DNA: TGTGCCAGCAGCTCCCGGGACAGGGGCACTGAAGCTTTCTTT
CDR3: CASSSRDRGTEAFF

D: TRBD2
length: 15
V: TRBV15
size: once
J: TRBJ2-1
DNA: TGTGCCACCAGCAGAGGACTAGCGGGAGAGCTTGAGCAGTTCTTC
CDR3: CATSRGLAGELEQFF

D: .
length: 16
V: TRBV5-1
size: .
J: TRBJ1-4
DNA: TGCGCCAGCAGCTATACCACCATCGGAACTAATGAAAAACTGTTTTTT
CDR3: CASSYTTIGTNEKLFF

D: .
length: 14
V: TRBV19
size: .
J: TRBJ2-5
DNA: TGTGCCAGTAGTATAGCAGGAGGGCGGGAGACCCAGTACTTC
CDR3: CASSIAGGRETQYF

D: .
length: 13
V: TRBV12-3/TRBV12-4
size: .
J: TRBJ1-1
DNA: TGTGCCAGCAGGCAGGGGATGAACACTGAAGCTTTCTTT
CDR3: CASRQGMNTEAFF

D: .
length: 15
V: TRBV6-4
size: .
J: TRBJ2-2
DNA: TGTGCCAGCAGTGTCGTGGGAACGGGCACCGGGGAGCTGTTTTTT
CDR3: CASSVVGTGTGELFF

D: TRBD1
length: 15
V: TRBV10-2
size: .
J: TRBJ1-2
DNA: TGCGCCAGCAGTGTAGGACAGGGGGCGAGCACTGGCTACACCTTC
CDR3: CASSVGQGASTGYTF

D: TRBD1
length: 15
V: TRBV9
size: .
J: TRBJ1-4
DNA: TGTGCCAGCAGCGCGGGACAGACGACTAATGAAAAACTGTTTTTT
CDR3: CASSAGQTTNEKLFF

D: TRBD1
length: 15
V: TRBV30
size: .
J: TRBJ1-4
DNA: TGTGCCTGGAGTAGAGGGACAGGGGCCTCAGAAAAACTGTTTTTT
CDR3: CAWSRGTGASEKLFF

D: TRBD1
length: 15
V: TRBV19
size: .
J: TRBJ1-1
DNA: TGTGCCAGTACCTCGGGACAGGGGACCAACACTGAAGCTTTCTTT
CDR3: CASTSGQGTNTEAFF

D: TRBD1
length: 15
V: TRBV19
size: .
J: TRBJ1-2
DNA: TGTGCCAGTAGACGAGATGGAGGGGGCGAAGATGGCTACACCTTC
CDR3: CASRRDGGGEDGYTF

D: .
length: 14
V: TRBV6-1
size: .
J: TRBJ2-4
DNA: TGTGCCAGCAGGGAAGGGGGTTCTGTAAACATTCAGTACTTC
CDR3: CASREGGSVNIQYF

D: .
length: 13
V: TRBV27
size: .
J: TRBJ2-7
DNA: TGTGCCAGCAGACCGACAGCTATTTACGAGCAGTACTTC
CDR3: CASRPTAIYEQYF

D: .
length: 16
V: TRBV11-2
size: .
J: TRBJ1-2
DNA: TGTGCCAGCAGAAAGCCCGGACACCTGGCTAACTATGGCTACACCTTC
CDR3: CASRKPGHLANYGYTF

D: .
length: 15
V: TRBV3-1/TRBV3-2
size: .
J: TRBJ1-6
DNA: TGTGCCAGCAGCCATAAGGGACACGGTAATTCACCCCTCCACTTT
CDR3: CASSHKGHGNSPLHF

D: .
length: 13
V: TRBV12-3/TRBV12-4
size: .
J: TRBJ2-7
DNA: TGTGCCAGCAGTAGCTCCAGCTCCTACGAGCAGTACTTC
CDR3: CASSSSSSYEQYF

D: .
length: 13
V: TRBV6-1
size: .
J: TRBJ1-2
DNA: TGTGCCAGCAGTGAACGCACGGAATATGGCTACACCTTC
CDR3: CASSERTEYGYTF

D: TRBD1
length: 16
V: TRBV7-8
size: .
J: TRBJ2-1
DNA: TGTGCCAGCAGCCTATCGGGACAGGGTCCCACGAATGAGCAGTTCTTC
CDR3: CASSLSGQGPTNEQFF

D: .
length: 10
V: TRBV20-1
size: .
J: TRBJ1-2
DNA: TGCAGCGCGGGGGAGAATGGCTACACCTTC
CDR3: CSAGENGYTF

D: .
length: 16
V: TRBV6-2/TRBV6-3
size: .
J: TRBJ2-5
DNA: TGTGCCAGCAGTTCAATACAAGCTTACTTCCAAGAGACCCAGTACTTC
CDR3: CASSSIQAYFQETQYF

D: TRBD1
length: 15
V: TRBV6-5
size: .
J: TRBJ1-6
DNA: TGTGCCAGCAGCGGACAGGGTTTCGGGGATTCACCCCTCCACTTT
CDR3: CASSGQGFGDSPLHF

D: TRBD1
length: 21
V: TRBV7-9
size: .
J: TRBJ2-6
DNA: TGTGCCAGCAGCATCAGCATCTCATCCCTTACCAGAGGACAGGGTGGCAACGTCCTGACTTTC
CDR3: CASSISISSLTRGQGGNVLTF

D: .
length: 10
V: TRBV2
size: few
J: TRBJ1-2
DNA: TGTGCCAGCAGTGAAGCGCTTTCGGTCTTC
CDR3: CASSEALSVF

D: .
length: 16
V: TRBV20-1
size: .
J: TRBJ2-1
DNA: TGCAGTGCTAGTTTGCAGGGAGGCCTAGGTGGCAATGAGCAGTTCTTC
CDR3: CSASLQGGLGGNEQFF

D: .
length: 14
V: TRBV6-4
size: .
J: TRBJ1-5
DNA: TGTGCCAGCGAAAGGACAGTAAGCAATCAGCCCCAGCATTTT
CDR3: CASERTVSNQPQHF

D: TRBD2
length: 15
V: TRBV2
size: .
J: TRBJ2-1
DNA: TGTGCCAGCAGTGACTCGGCTAGCGGATTCAATGAGCAGTTCTTC
CDR3: CASSDSASGFNEQFF

D: TRBD1
length: 13
V: TRBV3-1/TRBV3-2
size: large
J: TRBJ1-1
DNA: TGTGCCAGCAGCCGAGACGGGACAGGTGAAGCTTTCTTT
CDR3: CASSRDGTGEAFF

D: .
length: 14
V: TRBV5-6
size: .
J: TRBJ1-2
DNA: TGTGCCAGCAGCTTGGGTGGCCTGGGGTATGGCTACACCTTC
CDR3: CASSLGGLGYGYTF

D: .
length: 11
V: TRBV2
size: .
J: TRBJ1-1
DNA: TGTGCCAGCAAAGAGGGCACTGAAGCTTTCTTT
CDR3: CASKEGTEAFF

D: .
length: 13
V: TRBV7-3
size: .
J: TRBJ2-3
DNA: TGTGCCAGCAGCTTAACTAGGGGAGATACGCAGTATTTT
CDR3: CASSLTRGDTQYF

D: TRBD2
length: 15
V: TRBV7-8
size: .
J: TRBJ2-7
DNA: TGTGCCAGCAGCTTAGAACTAGCGGGAACCCACGAGCAGTACTTC
CDR3: CASSLELAGTHEQYF

D: .
length: 17
V: TRBV27
size: .
J: TRBJ1-6
DNA: TGTGCCAGCAGTACCTACGGGACGGAGGGCCGGGCTTCACCCCTCCACTTT
CDR3: CASSTYGTEGRASPLHF

D: TRBD2
length: 17
V: TRBV3-1/TRBV3-2
size: .
J: TRBJ2-1
DNA: TGTGCCAGCAGCCCCCCCCATGGGCTAGCGGGAAGGGATGAGCAGTTCTTC
CDR3: CASSPPHGLAGRDEQFF

D: TRBD1
length: 15
V: TRBV5-1
size: once
J: TRBJ1-1
DNA: TGCGCCAGCAGACGGACCGGGACAGGGATTCTTGAAGCTTTCTTT
CDR3: CASRRTGTGILEAFF

D: TRBD1
length: 11
V: TRBV20-1
size: .
J: TRBJ2-7
DNA: TGCAGTGCTAGAGATCGGGACAGGGAGATCTTC
CDR3: CSARDRDREIF

D: .
length: 14
V: TRBV29-1
size: once
J: TRBJ1-1
DNA: TGCAGCGTTGTGGACAGACCCGACAACACTGAAGCTTTCTTT
CDR3: CSVVDRPDNTEAFF

D: .
length: 16
V: TRBV2
size: few
J: TRBJ2-2
DNA: TGTGCCAGCAGTGAAGTCACGCCAGCGAACACCGGGGAGCTGTTTTTT
CDR3: CASSEVTPANTGELFF

D: .
length: 15
V: TRBV7-7
size: few
J: TRBJ2-2
DNA: TGTGCCAGCAGCCTCCTAGCTGGGGGGACCGGGGAGCTGTTTTTT
CDR3: CASSLLAGGTGELFF

D: TRBD2
length: 16
V: TRBV3-1/TRBV3-2
size: .
J: TRBJ2-1
DNA: TGTGCCAGCAGCTTACAGCGGACTAGCGGGAGTCATGAGCAGTTCTTC
CDR3: CASSLQRTSGSHEQFF

D: TRBD2
length: 14
V: TRBV25-1
size: few
J: TRBJ2-1
DNA: TGTGCCAGCAGGCAAGCGGGAGGTAACAATGAGCAGTTCTTC
CDR3: CASRQAGGNNEQFF

D: TRBD2
length: 16
V: TRBV9
size: .
J: TRBJ2-1
DNA: TGTGCCAGCAGCGTAGGATCGACTAGCGGGAGAATTGAGCAGTTCTTC
CDR3: CASSVGSTSGRIEQFF

D: TRBD1
length: 15
V: TRBV3-1/TRBV3-2
size: .
J: TRBJ1-1
DNA: TGTGCCAGCAGCCAGGCACGGGACAGGGACACTGAAGCTTTCTTT
CDR3: CASSQARDRDTEAFF

D: .
length: 12
V: TRBV12-3/TRBV12-4
size: .
J: TRBJ1-1
DNA: TGTGCCAGCAGCCCTGGGGAGGTGGGAGCTTTCTTT
CDR3: CASSPGEVGAFF

D: TRBD2
length: 15
V: TRBV28
size: few
J: TRBJ2-7
DNA: TGTGCCAGCAGTTCCTCGGGGGGGCTTGATTACGAGCAGTACTTC
CDR3: CASSSSGGLDYEQYF